The 5 T cell receptor beta chains below all came from one sample that was sequenced in a study of metastatic and nonmetastatic thyroid tumors. All patients reached thyroid surgery having received no treatment beforehand. Via MiXCR, TCRdb re-called the PCR reads. This sample has about 25,000 clones; more than 20% occur once, and the top ten carry about 30%. Sequenced material: blood. The receptors stem from a male donor with papillary thyroid cancer or a benign thyroid nodule (not recorded which). Some clones in this sample may be carry-over from other donors' samples.

Ten or more counts support this clone. The chain joins TRBV28 to TRBJ2-1; 10 bases match TRBD2. Trimming removed 6 bases from V and 2 bases from J; junction bases left unmatched: 7. From germline, CDR1 is MDHEN and CDR2 SYDVKM. CDR3 length: 16 amino acids. The DNA of the CDR3 is TGTGCCAGCAGGTCCGATAGCGGGGGGCCCTACAATGAGCAGTTCTTC. Encoded protein: CASRSDSGGPYNEQFF.

On this clone: Mismatch with germline at one junction end may stem from a read error. V usage is TRBV6-2 or TRBV6-3 and J usage is TRBJ1-5; possibly TRBD1 for D (6 bases). This CDR3 spans 15 amino acids. Germline V lookup: CDR1 MNHEY, CDR2 SVGEGT. The CDR3 reads CASRPKGGQYQPQNF. As DNA, the CDR3 is TGTGCCAGCAGACCAAAGGGGGGTCAGTATCAGCCCCAGAACTTT.

This chain links TRBV13 with TRBJ1-2, with D perhaps matching TRBD1 (6 bases). In germline, CDR1 is PRHDT, CDR2 FYEKMQ (reference sequence). The CDR3 runs to 16 residues. V dropped 4 bases and J dropped 2 bases, with 17 bases sitting between them. The CDR3 DNA follows: TGTGCCAGCAGCTCCCTCGGAGGAGGGGGGAACTATGGCTACACCTTC. It encodes CASSSLGGGGNYGYTF.

This clone was picked up many times. The V and J genes are TRBV27 and TRBJ1-1, with D perhaps TRBD1 (5 bases). The V and J ends lost 7 bases and 0 bases respectively, with 12 bases between them. The V gene's germline CDR1 is MNHEY and CDR2 SMNVEV (reference sequence). The CDR3 is 14 residues long. CDR3 in amino acids: CASTRGSMNTEAFF. The CDR3 nucleotides are TGTGCCAGCACCCGGGGCTCCATGAACACTGAAGCTTTCTTT.

The sample holds many counts of this clone. CDR3 coding DNA: TGTGCCAGCAGCTTAGAGGCTAGGTGGACAGATACGCAGTATTTT. Its protein is CASSLEARWTDTQYF. The chain recombines TRBV11-1 with TRBJ2-3; the D is unclear. The CDR3 length is 15 residues. The germline gives CDR1 SGHAT, CDR2 FQDESV (reference sequence). The V end was cut by 1 base, the J end by 3 bases, with 11 bases between.